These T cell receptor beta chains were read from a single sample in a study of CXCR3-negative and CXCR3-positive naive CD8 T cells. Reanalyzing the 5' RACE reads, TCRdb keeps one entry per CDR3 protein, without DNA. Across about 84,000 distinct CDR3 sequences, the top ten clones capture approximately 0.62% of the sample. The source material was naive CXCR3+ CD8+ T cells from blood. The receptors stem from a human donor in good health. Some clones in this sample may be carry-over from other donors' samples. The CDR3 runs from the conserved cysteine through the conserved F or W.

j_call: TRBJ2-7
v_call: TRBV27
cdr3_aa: CASSKGYEQYF

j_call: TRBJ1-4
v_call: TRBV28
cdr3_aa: CASSLISEPSTNEKLFF

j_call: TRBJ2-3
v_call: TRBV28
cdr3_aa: CASTQGQPSTDTQYF

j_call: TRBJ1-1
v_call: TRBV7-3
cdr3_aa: CASSLYGVRVNTEAFF

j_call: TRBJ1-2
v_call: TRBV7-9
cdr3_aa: CASSPDSPYGYTF

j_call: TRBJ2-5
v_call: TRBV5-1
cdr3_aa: CASSFLDMETQYF

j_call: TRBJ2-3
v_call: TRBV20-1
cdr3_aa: CSARTFENGGTTDTQYF

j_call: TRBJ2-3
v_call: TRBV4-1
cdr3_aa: CASSRTDTQYF

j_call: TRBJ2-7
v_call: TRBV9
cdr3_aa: CASSVAAVAYEQYF

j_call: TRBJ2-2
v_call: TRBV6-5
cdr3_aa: CASSYRHLGTGELFF

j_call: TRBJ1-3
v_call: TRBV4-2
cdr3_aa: CASSQDGTAGGLRNTIYF

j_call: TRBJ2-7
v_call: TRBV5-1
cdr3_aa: CASSLRGGLGKGEQYF

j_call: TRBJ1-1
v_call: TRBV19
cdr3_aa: CASSLSGGWTEAFF

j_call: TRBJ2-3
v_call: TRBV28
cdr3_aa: CASSLGQRHFTDTQYF

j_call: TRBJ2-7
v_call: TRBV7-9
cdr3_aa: CASSLGEAFPYEQYF

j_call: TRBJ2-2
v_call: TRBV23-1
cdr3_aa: CASSQSTGKGDTGELFF

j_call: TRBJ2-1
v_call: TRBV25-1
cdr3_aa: CASSEGDYYNEQFF

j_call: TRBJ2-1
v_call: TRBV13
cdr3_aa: CASSVAAPHNEQFF

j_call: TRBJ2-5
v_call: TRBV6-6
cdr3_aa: CASSFTGGETQYF

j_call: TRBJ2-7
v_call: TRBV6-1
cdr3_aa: CASNVRDSLSYEQYF

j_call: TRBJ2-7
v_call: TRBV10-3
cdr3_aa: CAVSETWTGTANYEQYF

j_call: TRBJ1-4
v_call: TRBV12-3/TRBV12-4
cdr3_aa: CASTDTDGDNEKLFF

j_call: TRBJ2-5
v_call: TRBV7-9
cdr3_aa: CASSLSGGKETQYF

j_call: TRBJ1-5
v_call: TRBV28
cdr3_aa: CASSKDQINQPQHF

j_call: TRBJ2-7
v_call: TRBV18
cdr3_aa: CASSTPEFYEQYF

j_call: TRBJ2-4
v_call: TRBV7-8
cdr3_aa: CASSLTGNKNIQYF

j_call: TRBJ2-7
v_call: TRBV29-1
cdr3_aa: CSVEDLGGLVYEQYF

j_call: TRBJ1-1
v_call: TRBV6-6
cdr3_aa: CASSHPNLEAFF

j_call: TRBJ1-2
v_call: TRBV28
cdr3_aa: CASSFPGQGNGYTF

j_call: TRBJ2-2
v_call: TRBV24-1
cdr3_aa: CATSALDRPNTGELFF

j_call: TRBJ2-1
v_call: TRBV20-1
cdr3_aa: CSAFHNGGEQFF

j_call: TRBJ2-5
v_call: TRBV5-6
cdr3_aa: CASRIRGGGLQETQYF

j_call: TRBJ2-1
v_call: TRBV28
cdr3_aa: CASSRLAEVYNEQFF

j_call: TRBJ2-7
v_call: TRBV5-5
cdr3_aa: CASSLGDRALYEQYF

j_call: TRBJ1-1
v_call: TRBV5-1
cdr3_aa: CASSPEVLGTGAIEAFF

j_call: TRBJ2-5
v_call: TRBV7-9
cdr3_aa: CASSAGTEETQYF

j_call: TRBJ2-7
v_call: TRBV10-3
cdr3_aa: CAISEQTGSGDEQYF

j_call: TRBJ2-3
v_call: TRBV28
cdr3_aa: CASSFSKDSPTATQYF

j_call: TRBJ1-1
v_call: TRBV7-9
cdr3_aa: CASSLVGRQTTEAFF

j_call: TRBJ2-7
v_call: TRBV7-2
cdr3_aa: CASAVPTGFYEQYF

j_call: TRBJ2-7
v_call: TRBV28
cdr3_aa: CASSPGLAGGPDEQYF

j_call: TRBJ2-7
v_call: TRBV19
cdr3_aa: CASSTLSGTSSSYEQYF

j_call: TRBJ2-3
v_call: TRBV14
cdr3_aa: CASSQDLGDTQYF

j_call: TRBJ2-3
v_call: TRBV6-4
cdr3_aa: CASSDSTGGPDTQYF

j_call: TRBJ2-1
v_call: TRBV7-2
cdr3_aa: CASSLAWEQFF

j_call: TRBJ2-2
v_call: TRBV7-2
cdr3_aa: CASSTRQGILDTGELFF

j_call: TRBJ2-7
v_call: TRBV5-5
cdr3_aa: CASSIDPYEQYF

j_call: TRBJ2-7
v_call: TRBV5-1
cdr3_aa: CASSLGSHSYEQYF

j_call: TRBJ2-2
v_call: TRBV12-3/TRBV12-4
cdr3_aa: CASSPTYTGELFF

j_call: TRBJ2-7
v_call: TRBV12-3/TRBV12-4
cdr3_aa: CASTDAGGHEQYF

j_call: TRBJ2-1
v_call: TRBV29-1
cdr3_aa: CSSKAGGINEQFF

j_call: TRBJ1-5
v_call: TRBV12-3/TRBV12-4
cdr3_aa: CASSPSGGNQPQHF

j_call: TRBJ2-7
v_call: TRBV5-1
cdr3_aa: CASSLGGLPKDEQYF

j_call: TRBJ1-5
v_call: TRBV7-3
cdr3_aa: CASSHQRAQHF

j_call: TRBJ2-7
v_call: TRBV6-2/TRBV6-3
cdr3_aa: CASSSTGLAVTYEQYF

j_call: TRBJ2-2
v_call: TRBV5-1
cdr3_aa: CASSPKPLGPNTGELFF

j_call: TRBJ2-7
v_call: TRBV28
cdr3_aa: CASSSLAISYEQYF

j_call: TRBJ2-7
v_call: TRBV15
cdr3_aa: CATSMLPSRDRDDEQYF

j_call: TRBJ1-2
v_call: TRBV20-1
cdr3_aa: CSARVRYGYTF

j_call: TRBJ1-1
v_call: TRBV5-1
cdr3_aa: CASSLERMNTEAFF